The rows below give T cell receptor beta chains drawn from one sample of a study of blood T cell repertoires in COVID-19. The table came from immunoSEQ multiplex PCR; TCRdb's copy has only in-frame clones and leaves some out. The sample lists under 75,000 clones, around four fifths occurring once. The sequenced material came from peripheral blood. Source of these receptors: a human donor in a cohort sampled during active COVID-19. Each CDR3 is given with its conserved first and last residue. D genes are given only for firm matches. Where a row states a size, it is once, few, many or the class of an expanded clone; other rows omit it.

clone_size,j_call,v_call,d_call,cdr3_nt,cdr3_aa
-,TRBJ2-1,TRBV5-1,-,TGCGCCAGCAGCCCCGGCACAGGGTGGGAGAGTGAGCAGTTCTTC,CASSPGTGWESEQFF
-,TRBJ2-7,TRBV13,-,TGTGCCAGCAGTTCCGGAGTTGCGACCGAGCAGTACTTC,CASSSGVATEQYF
-,TRBJ2-7,TRBV5-1,-,TGCGCCAGCAGCTTTGGCGGGCAGCTCTACGAGCAGTACTTC,CASSFGGQLYEQYF
-,TRBJ1-6,TRBV5-6,TRBD1,TGTGCCAGCAGCAAGGGACAGAGCTCCTATAATTCACCCCTCCACTTT,CASSKGQSSYNSPLHF
-,TRBJ2-2,TRBV5-1,-,TGCGCCAGCAACATGAGAGCGGTCACAAACACCGGGGAGCTGTTTTTT,CASNMRAVTNTGELFF
-,TRBJ2-5,TRBV6-4,TRBD2,TGTGCCAGCAGTGCTACAGCGGGGGGGCCTCGGGAGACCCAGTACTTC,CASSATAGGPRETQYF
-,TRBJ1-3,TRBV28,-,TGTGCCAGCAGTTTTATTAGCTCTGGAAACACCATATATTTT,CASSFISSGNTIYF
-,TRBJ1-3,TRBV6-5,-,TGTGCCAGCAGCCGGACAGACTCTGGAAACACCATATATTTT,CASSRTDSGNTIYF
-,TRBJ2-1,TRBV15,-,TGTGCCACCAGCGGGGGGACCGGATACAGCTCCTACAATGAGCAGTTCTTC,CATSGGTGYSSYNEQFF
-,TRBJ2-6,TRBV19,-,TGTGCCAGTAGTATTTGGCGGTCTGGGGCCAACGTCCTGACTTTC,CASSIWRSGANVLTF
-,TRBJ1-5,TRBV19,TRBD1,TGTGCCAGTAAAACCGGGACAGCTAGGTATAGCAATCAGCCCCAGCATTTT,CASKTGTARYSNQPQHF
-,TRBJ2-1,TRBV19,-,TGTGCCAGTAGGGGTGACAGCTCCTACAATGAGCAGTTCTTC,CASRGDSSYNEQFF
-,TRBJ1-5,TRBV30,TRBD1,TGTGCCTGGAGGAACGCGGGACAGGGCAATCAGCCCCAGCATTTT,CAWRNAGQGNQPQHF
once,TRBJ2-1,TRBV5-1,TRBD2,TGCGCCAGCAGCTCCCCCCGGGGGGGAGTGGGGAATGAGCAGTTCTTC,CASSSPRGGVGNEQFF
-,TRBJ1-4,TRBV19,-,TGTGCCAGTAGTATAAGAACGATGGGCAGAACAACTAATGAAAAACTGTTTTTT,CASSIRTMGRTTNEKLFF
once,TRBJ2-3,TRBV6-4,TRBD1,TGTGCCAGCAGTGTACAGGGGGCCACACCAGATACGCAGTATTTT,CASSVQGATPDTQYF
-,TRBJ2-3,TRBV6-1,-,TGTGCCAGCAGTGAAAATTATTTAATTCAGTATTTT,CASSENYLIQYF
-,TRBJ2-1,TRBV7-2,-,TGTGCCAGCAGCTGGTTTGGGGGCGGGAGTTTCAATGAGCAGTTCTTC,CASSWFGGGSFNEQFF
-,TRBJ2-1,TRBV19,TRBD2,TGTGCCAGTAGTATTCAACATAGCGGGGTCACCTACAATGAGCAGTTCTTC,CASSIQHSGVTYNEQFF
-,TRBJ2-7,TRBV4-2,-,TGTGCCAGCAGCCAAGCCGCCGATCAGACCTACGAGCAGTACTTC,CASSQAADQTYEQYF
-,TRBJ2-1,TRBV19,TRBD2,TGTGCCAGTAGTATCGGGACTAGCGCTCCCTTTCTCAATGAGCAGTTCTTC,CASSIGTSAPFLNEQFF
-,TRBJ2-1,TRBV24-1,TRBD1,TGTGCCACCAGTGGTATGACAGGGGTGCAGTTCTTC,CATSGMTGVQFF
-,TRBJ2-1,TRBV6-6,-,TGTGCCAGCAGTTCTTATGATGAGCAGTTCTTC,CASSSYDEQFF
few,TRBJ1-5,TRBV5-4,-,TGTGCCAGCCCCGGGTCCCTGAATCAGCCCCAGCATTTT,CASPGSLNQPQHF
-,TRBJ2-7,TRBV19,-,TGTGCCAGTAAAGATACAGGAAACTACGAGCAGTACTTC,CASKDTGNYEQYF
-,TRBJ2-1,TRBV7-9,TRBD2,TGTGCCAGCAGCCCCGTGGCGGGGGGTCACAATGAGCAGTTCTTC,CASSPVAGGHNEQFF
-,TRBJ2-2,TRBV7-7,TRBD1,TGTGCCAGCAGCTTACCCCCCAGATATTGGGACAGAAGGGTCGCCGGGGAGCTGTTTTTT,CASSLPPRYWDRRVAGELFF
-,TRBJ1-3,TRBV10-3,-,TGTGCCTCGGAGGGCTCTGGAAACACCATATATTTT,CASEGSGNTIYF
-,TRBJ1-3,TRBV25-1,-,TGTGCCAGCCTACCCAACTCTGGAAACACCATATATTTT,CASLPNSGNTIYF
-,TRBJ1-4,TRBV28,TRBD1,TGTGCCACTACAGGGGTCGAAAAACTGTTTTTT,CATTGVEKLFF
-,TRBJ1-6,TRBV2,-,TGTGCCAGCAGGAGGGGAGGCGATTCACCCCTCCACTTT,CASRRGGDSPLHF
-,TRBJ1-1,TRBV5-1,-,TGCGCCAGCAGCGTAACAGTGAACACTGAAGCTTTCTTT,CASSVTVNTEAFF
-,TRBJ1-5,TRBV19,TRBD1,TGTGCCAGTAGTATAGGGACAGGGGATCAGCCCCAGCATTTT,CASSIGTGDQPQHF
-,TRBJ2-7,TRBV19,TRBD1,TGTGCCAGTTCGGACAGGGGCTACGAGCAGTACTTC,CASSDRGYEQYF
-,TRBJ1-2,TRBV6-2/TRBV6-3,TRBD1,TGTGCCAGCAGTTACAGGACAGGGCCACCCACCTTC,CASSYRTGPPTF
-,TRBJ2-5,TRBV3-1/TRBV3-2,TRBD2,TGTGCCAGCAGCCAAGACGGAACCGGATCAGGACTAGCGGGAGGGCCGGACCAAGAGACCCAGTACTTC,CASSQDGTGSGLAGGPDQETQYF
-,TRBJ2-3,TRBV6-2/TRBV6-3,-,TGTGCCAGCAGACCTATCCCGCGGCTCTCCAGCACAGATACGCAGTATTTT,CASRPIPRLSSTDTQYF
-,TRBJ1-2,TRBV11-2,-,TGTGCCAGCAGCTTAGATCCAGGCGCCCCTTATGGCTACACCTTC,CASSLDPGAPYGYTF
-,TRBJ2-1,TRBV18,TRBD2,TGTGCCAGCTCACTGACTAGCGGGGCCGACAATGAGCAGTTCTTC,CASSLTSGADNEQFF
few,TRBJ1-2,TRBV5-4,-,TGTGCCAGCAGCTTGGGGACAGCTAACTATGGCTACACCTTC,CASSLGTANYGYTF
-,TRBJ2-7,TRBV3-1/TRBV3-2,TRBD2,TGTGCCAGCAGCCAAGCTAGCGGGAGGGCCTGGGGGCAGTACTTC,CASSQASGRAWGQYF
-,TRBJ2-2,TRBV7-9,TRBD2,TGTGCCAGCAGCTGGCGGCCGGGCGGGGGGGCATTCGCCGGGGAGCTGTTTTTT,CASSWRPGGGAFAGELFF
-,TRBJ1-1,TRBV7-9,TRBD1,TGTGCCAGCAGCCAAAGACAGGGGATGTCTTTCTTT,CASSQRQGMSFF
-,TRBJ1-1,TRBV21-1,-,TGTGCCAGCAGCAAAGGTTCGAGACAGGGGCGCCCAGAGAGGACCACTGAAGCTTTCTTT,CASSKGSRQGRPERTTEAFF
-,TRBJ2-3,TRBV5-4,TRBD2,TGTGCCAGCAGCCTGGGACTAGCGGGCACAGATACGCAGTATTTT,CASSLGLAGTDTQYF
-,TRBJ2-7,TRBV12-3/TRBV12-4,-,TGTGCCAGCAGTCAGGGTATCGGGCAGTACTTC,CASSQGIGQYF
-,TRBJ2-2,TRBV19,TRBD2,TGTGCCAGTAGTATTTCGGGGGGTATTTCGGGCACCGGGGAGCTGTTTTTT,CASSISGGISGTGELFF
-,TRBJ1-5,TRBV18,TRBD1,TGTGCCAGCTCACCTACAGGGACAGGGAATCAGCCCCAGCATTTT,CASSPTGTGNQPQHF
-,TRBJ2-5,TRBV11-2,-,TGTGCCAGCAGCTTATTCCCTCGGGAGACCCAGTACTTC,CASSLFPRETQYF
once,TRBJ2-7,TRBV4-1,TRBD1,TGCGCCAGCAGCCAACGTCTGAAGGGACAGGGGACAGAAGAGCAGTACTTC,CASSQRLKGQGTEEQYF